A single sample gave rise to the 24 T cell receptor beta chains below, sequenced in a study of blood T cell repertoires in COVID-19. Data came from immunoSEQ multiplex PCR; TCRdb stores just in-frame clones and leaves some out. The data contain approximately 130,000 clones, more than 75% of them singletons. The sample consisted of peripheral blood. The receptors originated from a man in his fifties or sixties with acute or convalescent COVID-19.

This clone appeared a single time. The chain employs TRBV28 and TRBJ2-4; 7 bases match TRBD1. V trimming: 5 bases; J trimming: 6 bases; junction bases outside the gene matches: 7. Germline loops: CDR1 MDHEN, CDR2 SYDVKM. This CDR3 region has 14 residues. CDR3 residues: CASSLRSGGNIQYF. The CDR3, as DNA: TGTGCCAGCAGTCTACGGTCAGGGGGAAACATTCAGTACTTC.

This chain links TRBV6-6 with TRBJ2-5; 11 bases match TRBD2. Trimming cost V 6 bases and J 4 bases; bases outside gene matches: 7. Germline loops: CDR1 MNHNY, CDR2 SVGAGI (reference sequence). The CDR3 consists of 15 residues. CDR3 residues: CASSLLAGVVETQYF. The CDR3 nucleotides read TGTGCCAGCAGCTTACTAGCGGGAGTGGTAGAGACCCAGTACTTC.

This chain connects TRBV28 to TRBJ1-5; the match to TRBD1 covers 8 bases. J lost 7 bases, V lost 2 bases, and 4 bases had no gene match. Germline loops: CDR1 MDHEN, CDR2 SYDVKM. The CDR3 covers 14 residues. The CDR3 is CASSLRTGIQPQHF. CDR3 DNA sequence: TGTGCCAGCAGTTTACGGACAGGGATCCAGCCCCAGCATTTT.

For this clone: This CDR3 is also generated by other DNA sequences in the sample. The CDR3 nucleotides are TGTGCCAGCAGCGCGGACAGGGGGGGCGAAAAACTGTTTTTT. Translating gives CASSADRGGEKLFF. The chain carries TRBV5-6 and TRBJ1-4; 10 bases agree with TRBD1. CDR3 size: 14 residues. The germline CDR1 and CDR2 sequences are SGHDT and YYEEEE. J was trimmed by 8 bases and V by 4 bases; bases with no gene match: 5. The entire variable domain, with the rest obtained from reference TRBV5-6 and TRBJ1-4, is as follows: DAGVTQSPTHLIKTRGQQVTLRCSPKSGHDTVSWYQQALGQGPQFIFQYYEEEERQRGNFPDRFSGHQFPNYSSELNVNALLLGDSALYLCASSADRGGEKLFFGSGTQLSVL.

The V call is TRBV2, the J call TRBJ2-7; tentative D call: TRBD2 (7 bases). Trimming took off 6 bases at V and 1 base at J, with 16 bases between the two ends. The CDR3 has 15 amino acids. Per germline, CDR1 SNHLY and CDR2 FYNNEI. CDR3 sequence (DNA): TGTGCCAGCAGCCAGACGGGGAGGGGGTCCTACGAGCAGTACTTC. Protein sequence: CASSQTGRGSYEQYF.

The CDR3 spells CSVESAGMTYEQYF. CDR3 in DNA: TGCAGCGTTGAATCCGCAGGGATGACATACGAGCAGTACTTC. The chain recombines TRBV29-1 with TRBJ2-7; possibly TRBD1 for D (5 bases). The CDR3 is 14 amino acids. CDR1 SQVTM and CDR2 ANQGSEA come from the germline V gene. V shed 2 bases and J shed 4 bases, with 15 bases lying between them.

The gene calls are TRBV4-2 and TRBJ2-1; TRBD2 is a possible D gene (6 bases). CDR3 length: 10 residues. Trimming pared 8 bases from V and 9 bases from J, leaving 8 bases between. Per germline, CDR1 LGHNA and CDR2 YNFKEQ. The CDR3 is CASGGVEQFF. The CDR3, as DNA: TGTGCCAGCGGCGGGGTTGAGCAGTTCTTC.

The CDR3 sequence: CASSPPGTGVEKLFF. Written as DNA, the CDR3 is TGTGCCAGCAGCCCGCCCGGGACAGGGGTGGAAAAACTGTTTTTT. This rearrangement joins TRBV7-8 to TRBJ1-4; 10 nucleotides line up with TRBD1. This CDR3 spans 15 amino acids. V shed 5 bases and J 8 bases; nucleotides not matched to a gene: 8. The germline CDR1 and CDR2 sequences are SGHVS and FQNEAQ. Combining the CDR3 with reference TRBV7-8 and TRBJ1-4 gives the whole variable domain GAGVSQSPRYKVAKRGQDVALRCDPISGHVSLFWYQQALGQGPEFLTYFQNEAQLDKSGLPSDRFFAERPEGSVSTLKIQRTQQEDSAVYLCASSPPGTGVEKLFFGSGTQLSVL.

This chain connects TRBV19 to TRBJ2-3; no clear D. The germline CDR1 and CDR2 sequences are LNHDA and SQIVND (reference sequence). This CDR3 has 14 amino acids. V shed 3 bases and J shed 0 bases, with 7 bases lying between them. This CDR3 is CASSISVSTDTQYF. The DNA of the CDR3 is TGTGCCAGTAGTATTTCTGTCAGCACAGATACGCAGTATTTT.

V usage is TRBV6-1 and J usage is TRBJ1-2; 9 bases map to TRBD1. CDR3 size: 13 residues. Losses at the gene ends were 3 bases for V and 8 bases for J; bases not matched to a gene: 4. Germline V lookup: CDR1 MNHNS, CDR2 SASEGT. CDR3 DNA sequence: TGTGCCAGCAGTGATTTTACAGGGGGCGGCTACACCTTC. This codes for CASSDFTGGGYTF.

V and J are TRBV7-2 and TRBJ2-1; 13 nucleotides line up with TRBD2. Unmatched junction bases numbered 10, after V lost 5 bases and J lost 3 bases. The CDR3 consists of 18 residues. Germline V CDR1 and CDR2: SGHTA, FQGNSA. The CDR3 sequence: CASSLGTSGMGFYNEQFF. CDR3 in DNA: TGTGCCAGCAGCCTCGGGACTAGCGGGATGGGGTTCTACAATGAGCAGTTCTTC.

The V gene is TRBV28, the J gene TRBJ1-5; D gene unclear. V gave up 7 bases and J gave up 6 bases, with 10 bases separating them. Germline V gene sequence: CDR1 MDHEN, CDR2 SYDVKM. The CDR3 extends over 12 amino acids. The CDR3 DNA reads as TGTGCCAGCAATACAGTGGGTCAGCCCCAGCATTTT. Amino acids: CASNTVGQPQHF.

This chain links TRBV9 with TRBJ2-1, with TRBD1 identical over 10 bases. The CDR3 spans 15 residues. Germline V gene lookup returns CDR1 SGDLS and CDR2 YYNGEE. V gave up 0 bases and J gave up 5 bases; unmatched junction bases: 2. The CDR3 DNA reads as TGTGCCAGCAGCGTAGGGACAGGGGGTAACAATGAGCAGTTCTTC. Translating gives CASSVGTGGNNEQFF.

In its sample, this clone was seen once. V and J are TRBV5-1 and TRBJ2-1, with 9 bases matching TRBD2. The CDR3 loop spans 15 amino acids. J lost 4 bases, V lost 5 bases, and 7 bases had no gene match. Germline loops: CDR1 SGHRS, CDR2 YFSETQ. The CDR3 coding sequence is TGCGCCAGCAGTATGGCGGGAGGGAATTACAATGAGCAGTTCTTC. This sequence encodes CASSMAGGNYNEQFF.

This sequence joins TRBV23-1 and TRBJ2-7, with D unresolved. TRBV23-1 carries the ORF label, with uncertain function. V was pared by 0 bases and J by 2 bases, with 5 bases between. The CDR3 has 13 residues. The CDR3 nucleotides read TGCGCCAGCAGTCAATCTAGAACCTACGAGCAGTACTTC. Residues: CASSQSRTYEQYF.

This chain joins TRBV29-1 and TRBJ2-3; D remains ambiguous. V was pared by 7 bases and J by 6 bases, with 11 bases between. This CDR3 contains 11 residues. Looked up from germline, CDR1 is SQVTM and CDR2 is ANQGSEA. Here the CDR3 DNA reads TGCAGCGGGGCCCATAGGGATACGCAGTATTTT. The encoded protein is CSGAHRDTQYF.

This clone has more than one count but fewer than ten. The V gene is TRBV24-1, the J gene TRBJ1-2; TRBD1 aligns across 11 bases. The V segment lost 3 bases and the J segment 8 bases; nucleotides outside the gene matches: 4. Germline values: CDR1 KGHDR, CDR2 SFDVKD. The CDR3 totals 14 residues. CDR3 loop: CATSDGQGARGYTF. The CDR3 DNA sequence: TGTGCCACCAGTGATGGACAGGGGGCGCGAGGCTACACCTTC.

The V and J genes are TRBV28 and TRBJ2-3; D remains ambiguous. V lost 9 bases and J lost 6, with 10 bases in between. Looked up from germline, CDR1 is MDHEN and CDR2 is SYDVKM. The CDR3 has 11 amino acids. DNA for the CDR3: TGTGCCAGTCTTACATCGGATACGCAGTATTTT. Translated, it gives CASLTSDTQYF.

The V call is TRBV11-3, the J call TRBJ2-5; D is unclear. The CDR3 extends over 13 amino acids. CDR1 and CDR2 from the germline V gene are SGHNT and YENEEA. With 2 bases removed from V and 5 bases from J, the gap between germline ends came to 9 bases. The CDR3 DNA follows: TGTGCCAGCAGCTTACACAGAAGGGAGACCCAGTACTTC. The encoded protein is CASSLHRRETQYF.

The rearrangement joins TRBV4-1 to TRBJ2-1; TRBD2 is a possible D gene (5 bases). The CDR3 consists of 16 residues. CDR1 is MGHRA, CDR2 YSYEKL, per germline. The V end was cut by 1 base, the J end by 4 bases, with 14 bases between. The CDR3: CASSQGGVRLYNEQFF. CDR3 bases: TGCGCCAGCAGCCAAGGCGGAGTAAGACTATACAATGAGCAGTTCTTC.

This chain uses TRBV5-1 with TRBJ2-3; D gene uncertain. Germline loops: CDR1 SGHRS, CDR2 YFSETQ. V lost 4 bases to trimming and J lost 6 bases, with 9 bases between them. CDR3 length equals 12 residues. CDR3 bases: TGCGCCAGCAGCCCTGCCGGTGATACGCAGTATTTT. It specifies CASSPAGDTQYF.

This clone was seen a few times. The chain combines TRBV18 with TRBJ1-2; a weak D match, TRBD1 (5 bases). The length of the CDR3 is 14 residues. Trimming removed 5 bases at V and 2 bases at J, with 12 bases between. CDR1 is KGHSH, CDR2 LQKENI, per germline. The CDR3, as DNA: TGTGCCAGCTCAAGGGGCCCAAACAACTATGGCTACACCTTC. Residues: CASSRGPNNYGYTF.

This clone was recorded a few times. This sequence joins TRBV15 and TRBJ2-7; 11 bases are a match to TRBD1. The V segment lost 5 bases and the J segment 4 bases; nucleotides outside the gene matches: 7. This CDR3 contains 15 residues. Looked up from germline, CDR1 is LNHNV and CDR2 is YYDKDF (reference sequence). DNA of the CDR3: TGTGCCACCAGCCAAGGGACAGGGGGGAATTACGAGCAGTACTTC. Translation: CATSQGTGGNYEQYF. Based on the CDR3 plus reference TRBV15 and TRBJ2-7, the full variable domain is DAMVIQNPRYQVTQFGKPVTLSCSQTLNHNVMYWYQQKSSQAPKLLFHYYDKDFNNEADTPDNFQSRRPNTSFCFLDIRSPGLGDTAMYLCATSQGTGGNYEQYFGPGTRLTVT.

This rearrangement joins TRBV5-1 to TRBJ2-5, with 13 bases fitting TRBD2. Germline assignment: CDR1 SGHRS and CDR2 YFSETQ. V shed 4 bases, J shed 4 bases, and the junction held 10 bases outside the gene matches. The CDR3 extends over 17 amino acids. The CDR3 sequence is CASSPTGLAGVGETQYF. Written as DNA, the CDR3 is TGCGCCAGCAGCCCCACCGGACTAGCGGGGGTCGGAGAGACCCAGTACTTC.